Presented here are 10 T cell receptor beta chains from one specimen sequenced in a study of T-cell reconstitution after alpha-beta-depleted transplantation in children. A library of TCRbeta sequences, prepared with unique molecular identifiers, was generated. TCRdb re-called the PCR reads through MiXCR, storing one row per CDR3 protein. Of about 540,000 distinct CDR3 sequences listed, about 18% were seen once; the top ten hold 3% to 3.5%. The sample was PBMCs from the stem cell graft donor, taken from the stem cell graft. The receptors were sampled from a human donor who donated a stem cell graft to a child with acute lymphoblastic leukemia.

This CDR3 is CASSHDRVRETRAGYTF. In DNA, the CDR3 is TGCGCCAGCAGCCATGACAGAGTCCGCGAAACTAGGGCTGGCTACACCTTC. The chain carries TRBV5-1 and TRBJ1-2; D is perhaps TRBD1 (5 bases). Germline V gene lookup returns CDR1 SGHRS and CDR2 YFSETQ. The germline V and J ends were trimmed by 4 bases and 7 bases, with 26 bases remaining between them. The CDR3 runs to 17 residues.

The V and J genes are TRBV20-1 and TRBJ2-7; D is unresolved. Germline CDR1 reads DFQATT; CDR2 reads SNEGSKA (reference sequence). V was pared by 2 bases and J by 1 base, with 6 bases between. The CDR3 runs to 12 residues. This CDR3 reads CSARLASYEQYF. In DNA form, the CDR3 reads TGCAGTGCTAGATTGGCTTCCTACGAGCAGTACTTC.

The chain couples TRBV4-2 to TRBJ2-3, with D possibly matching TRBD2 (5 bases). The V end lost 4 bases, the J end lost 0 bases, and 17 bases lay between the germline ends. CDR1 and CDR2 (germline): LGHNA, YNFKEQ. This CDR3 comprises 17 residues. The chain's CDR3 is CASSLVEDWTSTDTQYF. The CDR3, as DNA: TGTGCCAGCAGCCTAGTTGAGGACTGGACCAGCACAGATACGCAGTATTTT.

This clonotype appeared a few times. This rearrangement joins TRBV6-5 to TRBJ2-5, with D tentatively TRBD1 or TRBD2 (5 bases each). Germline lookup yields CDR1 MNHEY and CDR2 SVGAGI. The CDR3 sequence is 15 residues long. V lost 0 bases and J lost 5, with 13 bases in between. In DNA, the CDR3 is TGTGCCAGCAGTTACTCTTCTGGGGCGGGCGAGACCCAGTACTTC. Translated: CASSYSSGAGETQYF.

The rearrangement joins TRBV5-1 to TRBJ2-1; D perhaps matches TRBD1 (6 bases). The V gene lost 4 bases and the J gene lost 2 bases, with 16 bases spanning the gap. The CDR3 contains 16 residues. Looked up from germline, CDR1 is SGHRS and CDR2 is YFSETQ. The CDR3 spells CASSATGYLTYNEQFF. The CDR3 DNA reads TGCGCCAGCAGCGCGACAGGCTACCTCACCTACAATGAGCAGTTCTTC.

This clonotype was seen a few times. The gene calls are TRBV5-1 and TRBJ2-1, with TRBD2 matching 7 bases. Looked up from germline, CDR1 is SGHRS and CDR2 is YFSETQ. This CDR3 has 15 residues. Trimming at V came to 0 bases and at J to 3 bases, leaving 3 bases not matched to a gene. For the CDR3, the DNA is TGCGCCAGCAGCTTGGGGGGGGGAATCTACAATGAGCAGTTCTTC. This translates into CASSLGGGIYNEQFF.

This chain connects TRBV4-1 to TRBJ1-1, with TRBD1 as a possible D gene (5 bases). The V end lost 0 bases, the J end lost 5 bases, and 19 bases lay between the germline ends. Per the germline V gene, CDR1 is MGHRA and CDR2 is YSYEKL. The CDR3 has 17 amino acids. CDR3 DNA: TGCGCCAGCAGCCAAGAAAAAAGAGGTGGGGCGAATACTGAAGCTTTCTTT. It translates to CASSQEKRGGANTEAFF.

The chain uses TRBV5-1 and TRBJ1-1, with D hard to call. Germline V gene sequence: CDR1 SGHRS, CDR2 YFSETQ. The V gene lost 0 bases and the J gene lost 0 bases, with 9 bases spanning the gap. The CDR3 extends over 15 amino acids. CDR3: CASSLAREMNTEAFF. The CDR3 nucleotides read TGCGCCAGCAGCTTGGCACGGGAGATGAACACTGAAGCTTTCTTT.

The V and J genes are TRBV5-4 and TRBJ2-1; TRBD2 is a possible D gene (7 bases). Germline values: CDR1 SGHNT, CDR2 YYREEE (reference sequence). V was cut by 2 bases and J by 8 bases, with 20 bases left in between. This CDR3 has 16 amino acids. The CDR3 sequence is CASSFPLFGGRDEQFF. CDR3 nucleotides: TGTGCCAGCAGCTTTCCGCTATTCGGGGGGCGGGATGAGCAGTTCTTC.

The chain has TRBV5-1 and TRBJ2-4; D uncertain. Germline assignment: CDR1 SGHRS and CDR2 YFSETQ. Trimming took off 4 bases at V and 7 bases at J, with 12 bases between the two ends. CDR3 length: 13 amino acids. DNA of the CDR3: TGCGCCAGCAGCCCGGATCTAGAGAACATTCAGTACTTC. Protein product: CASSPDLENIQYF.